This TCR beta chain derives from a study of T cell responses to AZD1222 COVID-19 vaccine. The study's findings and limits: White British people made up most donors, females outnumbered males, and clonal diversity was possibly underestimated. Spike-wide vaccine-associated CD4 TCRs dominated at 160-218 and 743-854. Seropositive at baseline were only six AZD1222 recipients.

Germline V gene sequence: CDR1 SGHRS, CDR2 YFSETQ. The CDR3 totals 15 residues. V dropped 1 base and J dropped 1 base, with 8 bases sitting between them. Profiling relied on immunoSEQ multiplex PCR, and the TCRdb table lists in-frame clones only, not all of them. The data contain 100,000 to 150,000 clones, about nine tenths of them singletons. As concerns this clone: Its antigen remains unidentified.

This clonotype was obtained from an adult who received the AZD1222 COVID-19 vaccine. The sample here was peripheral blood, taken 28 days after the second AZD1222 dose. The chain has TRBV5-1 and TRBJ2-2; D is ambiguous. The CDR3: CASSLQRGNTGELFF. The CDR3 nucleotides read TGCGCCAGCAGCTTGCAGCGAGGGAACACCGGGGAGCTGTTTTTT.